Reported below is one TCR beta chain. From germline, CDR1 is MDHEN and CDR2 SYDVKM. V was pared by 1 base and J by 7 bases, with 15 bases of the junction left unmatched. The CDR3 spans 18 residues. This table comes from immunoSEQ multiplex PCR, and its TCRdb copy is limited to in-frame clones, with some not included. The sample shows 5,000 to 5,500 clones, roughly 68% of them seen only once. The data are from a study of early stage breast cancer tumors. The sequenced material came from normal breast tissue next to the tumor. This TCR was recovered from a person aged 55 to 75 with breast cancer. The rearrangement uses TRBV28 and TRBJ2-1, with 8 bases that match TRBD1. The CDR3 DNA reads as TGTGCCAGCAGTTTATATCCTATCGGACAGGGAACCGTTAATGAGCAGTTCTTC. Translated: CASSLYPIGQGTVNEQFF.